This TCR beta chain was documented in a study of vaccination effects on CD4 cells after COVID-19. The germline V gene encodes CDR1 SGHRS and CDR2 YFSETQ. This CDR3 is built from 15 residues. V lost 0 bases to trimming and J lost 1 base, with 10 bases between them. Concerning this clone: What it binds is not known.

Data came from immunoSEQ multiplex PCR; TCRdb stores just in-frame clones and leaves some out. The sample shows tens of thousands of clones, 65% to 75% of them seen only once. CD4+ T cells were isolated after about eleven days of culture. The V call is TRBV5-1, the J call TRBJ1-2; D call uncertain. Sample: CD4+ T cells from PBMCs cultured without peptide, taken before COVID-19 vaccination. The origin of this receptor is a human donor who had a prior SARS-CoV-2 infection. The CDR3 bases are TGCGCCAGCAGCTTGGGGCAGTTAAATAACTATGGCTACACCTTC. Translation gives CASSLGQLNNYGYTF.